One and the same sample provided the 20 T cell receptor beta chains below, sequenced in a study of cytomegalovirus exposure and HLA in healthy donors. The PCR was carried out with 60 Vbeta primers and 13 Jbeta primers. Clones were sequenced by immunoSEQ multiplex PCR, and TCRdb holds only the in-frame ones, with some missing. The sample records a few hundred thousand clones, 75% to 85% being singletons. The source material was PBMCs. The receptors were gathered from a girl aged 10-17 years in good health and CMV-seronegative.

In DNA, the CDR3 is TGTGCCAGCAGCCCAGGGCTAGGGGATGAGCAGTTCTTC. Its translation is CASSPGLGDEQFF. This chain uses TRBV6-5 with TRBJ2-1; possible D gene TRBD1, 5 bases. Per the germline V gene, CDR1 is MNHEY and CDR2 is SVGAGI. The V end was cut by 6 bases, the J end by 8 bases, with 14 bases between. This CDR3 is 13 amino acids long.

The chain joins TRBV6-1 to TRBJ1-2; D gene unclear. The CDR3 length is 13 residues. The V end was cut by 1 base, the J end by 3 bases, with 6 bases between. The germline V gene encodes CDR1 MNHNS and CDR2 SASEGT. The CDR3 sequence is CASSEGGDYGYTF. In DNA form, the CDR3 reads TGTGCCAGCAGTGAAGGAGGAGACTATGGCTACACCTTC.

This chain's CDR3 is CASSLIGAGLTNEQFF. The CDR3 DNA reads TGTGCCAGCAGCTTAATTGGCGCGGGGCTGACCAATGAGCAGTTCTTC. This rearrangement joins TRBV7-8 to TRBJ2-1; D is perhaps TRBD2 (6 bases). The CDR3 consists of 16 residues. Germline loops: CDR1 SGHVS, CDR2 FQNEAQ. V lost 2 bases to trimming and J lost 6 bases, with 17 bases between them. Based on the CDR3 plus reference TRBV7-8 and TRBJ2-1, the full variable domain is GAGVSQSPRYKVAKRGQDVALRCDPISGHVSLFWYQQALGQGPEFLTYFQNEAQLDKSGLPSDRFFAERPEGSVSTLKIQRTQQEDSAVYLCASSLIGAGLTNEQFFGPGTRLTVL.

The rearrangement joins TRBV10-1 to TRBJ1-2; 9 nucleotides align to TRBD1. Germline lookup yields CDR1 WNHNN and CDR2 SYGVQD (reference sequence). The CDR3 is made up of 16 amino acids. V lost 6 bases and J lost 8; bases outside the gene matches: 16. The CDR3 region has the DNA TGCGCCAGCAGGGGGCCGACAGGGGGTGTCGTAAGGGGCTACACCTTC. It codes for CASRGPTGGVVRGYTF.

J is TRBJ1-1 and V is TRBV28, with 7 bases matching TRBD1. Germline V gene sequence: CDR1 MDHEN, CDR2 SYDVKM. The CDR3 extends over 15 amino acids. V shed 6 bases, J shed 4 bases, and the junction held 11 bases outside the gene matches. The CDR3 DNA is TGTGCCAGCAGCGCGGCCGACAGGGTTGGCACTGAAGCTTTCTTT. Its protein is CASSAADRVGTEAFF.

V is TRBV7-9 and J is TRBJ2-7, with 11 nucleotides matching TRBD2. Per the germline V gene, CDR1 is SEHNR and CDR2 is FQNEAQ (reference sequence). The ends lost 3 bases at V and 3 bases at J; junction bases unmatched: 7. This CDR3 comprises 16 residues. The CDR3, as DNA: TGTGCCAGCAGCTTCGAGTTAGCGGGAGGGATCTACGAGCAGTACTTC. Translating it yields CASSFELAGGIYEQYF.

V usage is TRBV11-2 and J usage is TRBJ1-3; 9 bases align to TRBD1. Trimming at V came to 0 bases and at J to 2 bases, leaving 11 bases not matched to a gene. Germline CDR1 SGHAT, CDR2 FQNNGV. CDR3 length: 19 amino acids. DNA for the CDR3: TGTGCCAGCAGCTTAGAGGTCGGGACAGGGATCTTGGCTGGAAACACCATATATTTT. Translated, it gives CASSLEVGTGILAGNTIYF.

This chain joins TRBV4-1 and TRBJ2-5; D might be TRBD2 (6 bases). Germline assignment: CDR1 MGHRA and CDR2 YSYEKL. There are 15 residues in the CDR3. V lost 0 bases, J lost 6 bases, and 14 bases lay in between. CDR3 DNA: TGCGCCAGCAGCCAAGATCCCCTGCTAGCGCAGACCCAGTACTTC. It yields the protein CASSQDPLLAQTQYF.

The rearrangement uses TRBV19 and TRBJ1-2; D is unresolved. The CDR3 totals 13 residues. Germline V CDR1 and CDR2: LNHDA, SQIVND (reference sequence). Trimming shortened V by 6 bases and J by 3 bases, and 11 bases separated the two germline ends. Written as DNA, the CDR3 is TGTGCCAGTAGCCCGCGGAGGGACTATGGCTACACCTTC. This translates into CASSPRRDYGYTF.

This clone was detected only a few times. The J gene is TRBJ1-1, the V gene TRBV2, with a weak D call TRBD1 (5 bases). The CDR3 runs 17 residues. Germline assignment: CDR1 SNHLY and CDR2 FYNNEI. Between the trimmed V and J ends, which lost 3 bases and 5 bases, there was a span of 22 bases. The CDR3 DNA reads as TGTGCCAGCAGTGATCACCTAAGGGGTTCCGGGAGAACTGAAGCTTTCTTT. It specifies CASSDHLRGSGRTEAFF. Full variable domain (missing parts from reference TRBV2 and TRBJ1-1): EPEVTQTPSHQVTQMGQEVILRCVPISNHLYFYWYRQILGQKVEFLVSFYNNEISEKSEIFDDQFSVERPDGSNFTLKIRSTKLEDSAMYFCASSDHLRGSGRTEAFFGQGTRLTVV.

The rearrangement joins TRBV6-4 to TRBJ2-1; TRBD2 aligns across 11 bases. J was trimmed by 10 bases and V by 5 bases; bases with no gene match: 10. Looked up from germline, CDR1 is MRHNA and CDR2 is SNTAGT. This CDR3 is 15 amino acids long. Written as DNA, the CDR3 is TGTGCCAGCAGTCCCCATCTCGGGACTAGCGGAGAGCAGTTCTTC. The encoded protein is CASSPHLGTSGEQFF.

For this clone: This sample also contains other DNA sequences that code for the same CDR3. DNA for the CDR3: TGCAGCGCGCTCAGGGAAGAGACCCAGTACTTC. It translates to CSALREETQYF. V and J are TRBV20-1 and TRBJ2-5, with a weak D call TRBD1 (5 bases). Germline V gives CDR1 DFQATT, CDR2 SNEGSKA (reference sequence). The CDR3 spans 11 residues.

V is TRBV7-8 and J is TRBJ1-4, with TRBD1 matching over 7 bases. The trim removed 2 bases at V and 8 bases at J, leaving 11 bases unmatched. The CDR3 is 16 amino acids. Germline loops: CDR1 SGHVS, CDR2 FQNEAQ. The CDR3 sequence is CASSLPTGSLEEKLFF. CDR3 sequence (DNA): TGTGCCAGCAGCTTACCGACAGGGAGTCTAGAGGAAAAACTGTTTTTT.

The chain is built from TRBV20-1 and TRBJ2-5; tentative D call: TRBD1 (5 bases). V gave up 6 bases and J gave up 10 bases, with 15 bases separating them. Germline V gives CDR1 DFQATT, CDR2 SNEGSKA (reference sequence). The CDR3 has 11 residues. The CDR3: CSAGAELGQYF. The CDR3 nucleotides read TGCAGTGCAGGGGCCGAGCTCGGCCAGTACTTC.

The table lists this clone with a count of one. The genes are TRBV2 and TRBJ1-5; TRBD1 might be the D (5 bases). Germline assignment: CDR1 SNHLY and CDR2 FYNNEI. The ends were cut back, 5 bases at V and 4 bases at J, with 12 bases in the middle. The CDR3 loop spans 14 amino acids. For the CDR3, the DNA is TGTGCCAGCAGTTGGGGCCAGGATAATCAGCCCCAGCATTTT. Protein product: CASSWGQDNQPQHF.

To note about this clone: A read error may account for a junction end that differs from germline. CDR3 sequence (DNA): TGTTCCAGCATTTCACTAGATCAACTTGGCACAGATACGCAGTATTTT. Translating gives CSSISLDQLGTDTQYF. The chain combines TRBV7-9 with TRBJ2-3; D is possibly TRBD2 (5 bases). CDR1 is SEHNR, CDR2 FQNEAQ, per germline (reference sequence). The CDR3 is made up of 16 amino acids.

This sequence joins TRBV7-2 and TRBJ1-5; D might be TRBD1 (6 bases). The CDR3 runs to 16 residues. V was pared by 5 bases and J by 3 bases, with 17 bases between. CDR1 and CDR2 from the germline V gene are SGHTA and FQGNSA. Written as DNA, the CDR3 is TGTGCCAGCAGCGAACAGGGATCAGCTCCCAATCAGCCCCAGCATTTT. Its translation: CASSEQGSAPNQPQHF.

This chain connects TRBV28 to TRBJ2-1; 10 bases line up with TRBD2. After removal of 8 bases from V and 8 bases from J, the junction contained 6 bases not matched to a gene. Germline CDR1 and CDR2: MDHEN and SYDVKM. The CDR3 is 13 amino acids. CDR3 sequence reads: CASGLAATDEQFF. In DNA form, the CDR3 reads TGTGCCAGCGGACTAGCGGCTACCGATGAGCAGTTCTTC.

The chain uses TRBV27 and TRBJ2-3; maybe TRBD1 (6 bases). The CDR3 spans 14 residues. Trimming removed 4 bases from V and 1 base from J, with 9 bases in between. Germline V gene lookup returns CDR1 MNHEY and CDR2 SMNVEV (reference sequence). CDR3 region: CASSYRDRTDTQYF. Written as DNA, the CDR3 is TGTGCCAGCAGTTACAGGGACCGCACAGATACGCAGTATTTT.

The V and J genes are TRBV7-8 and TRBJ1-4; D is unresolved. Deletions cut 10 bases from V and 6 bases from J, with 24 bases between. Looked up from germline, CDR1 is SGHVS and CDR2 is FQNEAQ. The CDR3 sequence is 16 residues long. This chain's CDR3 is CATPAGGRPIDEKLFF. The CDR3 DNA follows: TGTGCCACCCCAGCCGGCGGTAGACCGATAGATGAAAAACTGTTTTTT. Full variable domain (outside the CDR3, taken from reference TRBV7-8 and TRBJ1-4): GAGVSQSPRYKVAKRGQDVALRCDPISGHVSLFWYQQALGQGPEFLTYFQNEAQLDKSGLPSDRFFAERPEGSVSTLKIQRTQQEDSAVYLCATPAGGRPIDEKLFFGSGTQLSVL.